This T cell receptor beta chain was captured in a study of T cells in Graves' hyperthyroidism and ophthalmopathy. TCR beta CDR3 regions were amplified from RNA. The HTBI primer set served for first-round RT-PCR of the TCR CDR3. Each CDR3 protein is one row after TCRdb ran MiXCR on the multiplex PCR reads. Of hundreds of thousands of distinct CDR3 sequences in the sample, approximately 15% were seen once. CDR1 and CDR2 from the germline V gene are SGHAT and FQNNGV. The CDR3 covers 15 residues. Trimming cost V 3 bases and J 4 bases; bases outside gene matches: 7. Sequenced input: blood. The TCR sequence derives from a woman in her forties or fifties with Graves' ophthalmopathy. The chain recombines TRBV11-2 with TRBJ2-3, with 7 bases aligning to TRBD2. The CDR3 coding sequence is TGTGCCAGCAGCTTCCCAGGACTAGGCGCAGATACGCAGTATTTT. Its translation: CASSFPGLGADTQYF.